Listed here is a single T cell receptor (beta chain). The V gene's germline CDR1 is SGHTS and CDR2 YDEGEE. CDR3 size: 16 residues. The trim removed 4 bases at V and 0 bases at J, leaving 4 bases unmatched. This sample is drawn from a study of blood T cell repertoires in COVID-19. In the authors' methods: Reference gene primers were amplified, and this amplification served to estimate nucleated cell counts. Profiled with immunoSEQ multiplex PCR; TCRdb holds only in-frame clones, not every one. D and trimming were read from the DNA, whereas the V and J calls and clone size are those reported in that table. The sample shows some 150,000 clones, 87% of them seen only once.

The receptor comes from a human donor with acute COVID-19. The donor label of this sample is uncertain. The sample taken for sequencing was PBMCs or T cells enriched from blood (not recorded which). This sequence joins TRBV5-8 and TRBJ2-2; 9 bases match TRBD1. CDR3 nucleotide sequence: TGTGCCAGCAGCCCCACAGGGGGCTCGAACACCGGGGAGCTGTTTTTT. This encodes CASSPTGGSNTGELFF.